The clone carrying this T cell receptor beta chain was seen a handful of times. No antigen is known for it. The sample comes from a study of shared clonotypes between healthy human individuals. Study details: Donors consisted of a couple of women and three men between 18 and 49. Whole-study results and caveats: The genetic and exposure-history diversity represented was limited by few donors. For sorted subsets, rarefaction showed incomplete sequencing despite large depth.

Profiling relied on immunoSEQ multiplex PCR, and the TCRdb table lists in-frame clones only, not all of them. This table has about 1 million clones, about 75% appearing once. The sample comprised memory CD4+ T cells sorted from blood. Subset here: CD45RA-negative fraction. The sequence was obtained from a man younger than 35 in good health.

The CDR3 DNA follows: TGTGCCTGGAGTGTACGGGAGGGGGCTTGGACTGAAGCTTTCTTT. Translated: CAWSVREGAWTEAFF. The chain employs TRBV30 and TRBJ1-1; 7 bases agree with TRBD1. The CDR3 sequence is 15 residues long. V lost 0 bases, J lost 5 bases, and 9 bases stayed unmatched. CDR1 is GTSNPN and CDR2 is SVGIG in the germline V gene (reference sequence). The full variable domain, in which reference TRBV30 and TRBJ1-1 provide the parts outside the CDR3, is SQTIHQWPATLVQPVGSPLSLECTVEGTSNPNLYWYRQAAGRGLQLLFYSVGIGQISSEVPQNLSASRPQDRQFILSSKKLLLSDSGFYLCAWSVREGAWTEAFFGQGTRLTVV.